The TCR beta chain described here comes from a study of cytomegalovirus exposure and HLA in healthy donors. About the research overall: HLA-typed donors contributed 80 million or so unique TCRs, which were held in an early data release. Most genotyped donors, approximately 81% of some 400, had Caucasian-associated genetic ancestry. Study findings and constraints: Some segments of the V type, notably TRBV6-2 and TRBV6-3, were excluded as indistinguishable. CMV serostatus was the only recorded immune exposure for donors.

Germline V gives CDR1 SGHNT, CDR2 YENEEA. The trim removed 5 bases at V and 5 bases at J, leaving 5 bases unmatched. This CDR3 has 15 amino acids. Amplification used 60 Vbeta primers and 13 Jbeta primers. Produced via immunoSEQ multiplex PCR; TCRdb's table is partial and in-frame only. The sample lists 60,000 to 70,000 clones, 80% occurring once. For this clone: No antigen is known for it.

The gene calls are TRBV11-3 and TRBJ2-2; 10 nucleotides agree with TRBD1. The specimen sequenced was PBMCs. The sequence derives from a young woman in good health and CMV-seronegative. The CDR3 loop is CASSTGQGWTGELFF. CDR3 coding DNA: TGTGCCAGCAGCACGGGACAGGGGTGGACCGGGGAGCTGTTTTTT. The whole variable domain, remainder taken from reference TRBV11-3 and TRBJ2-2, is EAGVVQSPRYKIIEKKQPVAFWCNPISGHNTLYWYLQNLGQGPELLIRYENEEAVDDSQLPKDRFSAERLKGVDSTLKIQPAELGDSAVYLCASSTGQGWTGELFFGEGSRLTVL.